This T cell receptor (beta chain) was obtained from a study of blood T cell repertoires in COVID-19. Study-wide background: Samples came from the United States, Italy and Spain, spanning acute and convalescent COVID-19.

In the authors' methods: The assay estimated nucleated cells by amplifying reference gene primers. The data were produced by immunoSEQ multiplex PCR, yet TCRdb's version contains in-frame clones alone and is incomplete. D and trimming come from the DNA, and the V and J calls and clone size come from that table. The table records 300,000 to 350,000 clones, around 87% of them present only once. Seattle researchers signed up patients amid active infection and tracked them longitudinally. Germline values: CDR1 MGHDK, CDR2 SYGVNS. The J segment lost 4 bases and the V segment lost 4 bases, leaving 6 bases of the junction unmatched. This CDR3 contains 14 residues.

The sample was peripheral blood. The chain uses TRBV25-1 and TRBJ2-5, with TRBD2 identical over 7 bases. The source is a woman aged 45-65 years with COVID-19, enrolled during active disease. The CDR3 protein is CASSGKRGGETQYF. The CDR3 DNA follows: TGTGCCAGCAGTGGTAAGCGGGGCGGAGAGACCCAGTACTTC. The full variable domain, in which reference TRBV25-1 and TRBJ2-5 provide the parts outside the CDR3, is EADIYQTPRYLVIGTGKKITLECSQTMGHDKMYWYQQDPGMELHLIHYSYGVNSTEKGDLSSESTVSRIRTEHFPLTLESARPSHTSQYLCASSGKRGGETQYFGPGTRLLVL.